The 18 T cell receptor beta chains below were found in one sample sequenced in a study of blood T cell repertoires in COVID-19. The repertoire was sequenced with immunoSEQ multiplex PCR; TCRdb's copy has only in-frame clones and lacks some. The table lists 65,000 to 95,000 clones, 75% to 90% of them singletons, with approximately 8.9% in the top ten. The source material was peripheral blood. These receptors were taken from a man older than 75 with acute or convalescent COVID-19.

The rearrangement joins TRBV6-6 to TRBJ1-6; D gene unclear. CDR3 length: 15 residues. Trimming stripped 7 bases from V and 5 bases from J, with 15 bases between. Per the germline V gene, CDR1 is MNHNY and CDR2 is SVGAGI (reference sequence). CDR3 in amino acids: CASTPRSLNNSPLHF. The CDR3 DNA follows: TGTGCCAGCACTCCTCGGAGTTTAAATAATTCACCCCTCCACTTT.

A remark on this clone: This specimen includes other DNA sequences encoding the same CDR3. The chain employs TRBV2 and TRBJ2-7, with a weak D call TRBD1 (5 bases). Looked up from germline, CDR1 is SNHLY and CDR2 is FYNNEI. Trimming shortened V by 6 bases and J by 3 bases, and 9 bases separated the two germline ends. This CDR3 region has 12 residues. The CDR3 nucleotides are TGTGCCAGCAGACAGGATAGCTACGAGCAGTACTTC. Translating gives CASRQDSYEQYF.

This clone was seen only once. The chain links TRBV10-2 to TRBJ2-1, with 7 bases matching TRBD2. V shed 4 bases, J shed 9 bases, and the junction held 3 bases outside the gene matches. CDR3 length: 12 amino acids. The germline V gene encodes CDR1 WSHSY and CDR2 SAAADI. CDR3 DNA sequence: TGCGCCAGCAGTGTATGGGGGGGTGAGCAGTTCTTC. It yields the protein CASSVWGGEQFF.

This sequence joins TRBV5-6 and TRBJ1-2; 7 bases fit TRBD1. Losses at the gene ends were 5 bases for V and 3 bases for J; bases not matched to a gene: 4. The CDR3 spans 13 residues. CDR1 and CDR2 (germline): SGHDT, YYEEEE. The CDR3 loop reads CASSFGTDYGYTF. CDR3 DNA sequence: TGTGCCAGCAGTTTTGGGACAGACTATGGCTACACCTTC.

The rearrangement uses TRBV19 and TRBJ1-1; D perhaps matches TRBD1 (5 bases). The CDR3 is 17 amino acids. The V and J ends lost 5 bases and 1 base respectively, with 20 bases between them. Germline assignment: CDR1 LNHDA and CDR2 SQIVND (reference sequence). CDR3 DNA: TGTGCCAGTAGTCCGGGACTGGGGGTAGGGGCGAACACTGAAGCTTTCTTT. Its protein product is CASSPGLGVGANTEAFF. The full variable domain, its missing parts supplied by reference TRBV19 and TRBJ1-1, is DGGITQSPKYLFRKEGQNVTLSCEQNLNHDAMYWYRQDPGQGLRLIYYSQIVNDFQKGDIAEGYSVSREKKESFPLTVTSAQKNPTAFYLCASSPGLGVGANTEAFFGQGTRLTVV.

The genes are TRBV5-8 and TRBJ2-5, with D hard to call. The CDR3 consists of 13 residues. V lost 0 bases to trimming and J lost 5 bases, with 8 bases between them. CDR1 is SGHTS and CDR2 is YDEGEE in the germline V gene. Here the CDR3 reads CASSLVGMETQYF. As DNA, the CDR3 is TGTGCCAGCAGCTTGGTTGGCATGGAGACCCAGTACTTC. The variable domain in full, with the rest retrieved from reference TRBV5-8 and TRBJ2-5, is EAGVTQSPTHLIKTRGQQATLRCSPISGHTSVYWYQQALGLGLQFLLWYDEGEERNRGNFPPRFSGRQFPNYSSELNVNALELEDSALYLCASSLVGMETQYFGPGTRLLVL.

The chain is built from TRBV18 and TRBJ1-1, with D perhaps TRBD1 (5 bases). The germline gives CDR1 KGHSH, CDR2 LQKENI. V dropped 3 bases and J dropped 0 bases, with 20 bases sitting between them. This CDR3 is built from 18 residues. CDR3 DNA sequence: TGTGCCAGCTCACCTACGAGACAGCTATCTCAGATGAACACTGAAGCTTTCTTT. Translation gives CASSPTRQLSQMNTEAFF.

V is TRBV11-1 and J is TRBJ1-1; 7 positions match TRBD1. In germline, CDR1 is SGHAT, CDR2 FQDESV (reference sequence). CDR3 size: 14 residues. V shed 5 bases and J 3 bases; nucleotides not matched to a gene: 6. In DNA form, the CDR3 reads TGTGCCAGCAGCCAGGGGGTGCGGGACACTGAAGCTTTCTTT. Translating gives CASSQGVRDTEAFF.

The rearrangement joins TRBV7-6 to TRBJ2-3, with D unclear. The length of the CDR3 is 13 residues. Trimming stripped 2 bases from V and 1 base from J, with 4 bases between. CDR1 is SGHVS and CDR2 is FNYEAQ in the germline V gene. The CDR3 sequence is CASSLQGTDTQYF. Written as DNA, the CDR3 is TGTGCCAGCAGCTTACAGGGCACAGATACGCAGTATTTT.

The J gene is TRBJ1-3, the V gene TRBV7-2; 7 bases agree with TRBD1. Germline lookup yields CDR1 SGHTA and CDR2 FQGNSA. This CDR3 is built from 15 residues. J gave up 0 bases and V 5 bases, and 4 bases lay outside the gene matches. CDR3 DNA sequence: TGTGCCAGCAGCGGAGGGGGCAACTCTGGAAACACCATATATTTT. This codes for CASSGGGNSGNTIYF.

The chain has TRBV5-6 and TRBJ1-2; TRBD1 might be the D (6 bases). CDR1 and CDR2 (germline): SGHDT, YYEEEE. This CDR3 comprises 14 residues. V was pared by 6 bases and J by 0 bases, with 12 bases between. As DNA, the CDR3 is TGTGCCAGCACCTCGGGGACATCTAACTATGGCTACACCTTC. It yields the protein CASTSGTSNYGYTF.

The rearrangement uses TRBV19 and TRBJ1-3; the D gene is possibly TRBD1 (6 bases). Germline CDR1 is LNHDA and CDR2 is SQIVND (reference sequence). CDR3 size: 16 residues. The germline V and J ends were trimmed by 0 bases and 7 bases, with 16 bases remaining between them. The CDR3 here is CASSIDLRGSWNTIYF. CDR3 bases: TGTGCCAGTAGTATAGATCTCAGGGGAAGTTGGAACACCATATATTTT. Full variable domain (rest looked up from reference TRBV19 and TRBJ1-3): DGGITQSPKYLFRKEGQNVTLSCEQNLNHDAMYWYRQDPGQGLRLIYYSQIVNDFQKGDIAEGYSVSREKKESFPLTVTSAQKNPTAFYLCASSIDLRGSWNTIYFGEGSWLTVV.

V usage is TRBV5-8 and J usage is TRBJ2-1, with D maybe TRBD1 (5 bases). The CDR3 extends over 14 amino acids. Germline CDR1 SGHTS, CDR2 YDEGEE. The V end was cut by 1 base, the J end by 5 bases, with 10 bases between. The DNA of the CDR3 is TGTGCCAGCAGCTTGAGGGGAACAGACAATGAGCAGTTCTTC. This sequence encodes CASSLRGTDNEQFF.

The V gene is TRBV27, the J gene TRBJ1-1; maybe TRBD1 (5 bases). This CDR3 region has 11 residues. Germline V gives CDR1 MNHEY, CDR2 SMNVEV (reference sequence). V was trimmed by 2 bases and J by 11 bases, leaving 9 bases between them. The CDR3, as DNA: TGTGCCAGCAGTTTACGGGGGGGGGCTTTCTTT. Translation gives CASSLRGGAFF.

The chain carries TRBV6-8 and TRBJ2-1; 9 bases align to TRBD2. With V trimmed by 10 bases and J by 10 bases, 11 bases remained unmatched. CDR1 and CDR2 (germline): MNHGY, SAAAGT. The CDR3 is 13 amino acids. The CDR3 protein is CANLAGAVGEQFF. Here the CDR3 DNA reads TGTGCCAATTTAGCGGGAGCGGTGGGGGAGCAGTTCTTC.

The chain joins TRBV7-6 to TRBJ2-3, with 9 bases aligning to TRBD2. Germline V gives CDR1 SGHVS, CDR2 FNYEAQ. V shed 5 bases, J shed 5 bases, and the junction held 20 bases outside the gene matches. The CDR3 has 19 residues. The CDR3 DNA reads TGTGCCAGCAGCCTGAAGCGCGGTGTTCGGACTAGCGTGGAAGATACGCAGTATTTT. This encodes CASSLKRGVRTSVEDTQYF.

The chain joins TRBV19 to TRBJ2-1; 9 nucleotides agree with TRBD1. The germline V gene encodes CDR1 LNHDA and CDR2 SQIVND (reference sequence). J lost 7 bases, V lost 5 bases, and 3 bases had no gene match. The CDR3 consists of 13 residues. In DNA, the CDR3 is TGTGCCAGTAGTGAACAGGGGGCGAATGAGCAGTTCTTC. Amino acid sequence: CASSEQGANEQFF.

The chain couples TRBV28 to TRBJ2-7; 9 bases are shared with TRBD1. From germline, CDR1 is MDHEN and CDR2 SYDVKM. The CDR3 covers 16 residues. The V and J ends lost 4 bases and 0 bases, in that order; junction bases with no gene match: 7. The CDR3 loop reads CASSSSGQGFSYEQYF. The CDR3 DNA reads TGTGCCAGCAGTTCCTCCGGACAGGGGTTCTCCTACGAGCAGTACTTC.